This T cell receptor beta chain was recovered during a study of T cells of healthy individuals. TCRdb re-called the 5' RACE reads with MiXCR, one entry per CDR3 protein. The sample lists 53,000 or so distinct CDR3 sequences, approximately 14% occurring once. This clonotype appeared many times. The CDR3 contains 12 residues. V was cut by 3 bases and J by 2 bases, with 8 bases left in between. Per germline, CDR1 SQVTM and CDR2 ANQGSEA. The rearrangement uses TRBV29-1 and TRBJ2-7; no definite D call. This receptor was obtained from a human donor in good health. The CDR3 nucleotides are TGCAGCGTTGACGAGTCTCCCTACGAGCAGTACTTC. It encodes CSVDESPYEQYF.